These T cell receptor beta chains were read from a single sample in a study of shared clonotypes between healthy human individuals. TCRdb keeps only in-frame clones here, not all; method: immunoSEQ multiplex PCR. The sample records more than 1.2 million clones, approximately 98.5% being singletons. Sequenced input: naive CD4+ T cells sorted from blood. These receptors originate from a young man in good health. Both conserved end residues are part of each CDR3. The D gene is left open where the match is weak. Only some rows state a clone size, as once, few, many or a class for expanded clones.

CDR3nt: TGTGCCTGGAGTCCTAACAATCAGCCCCAGCATTTT
CDR3aa: CAWSPNNQPQHF
d_gene: -
j_gene: TRBJ1-5
v_gene: TRBV30
abundance: -

CDR3nt: TGTGCCAGCTCACCACCGTTAATGATGGAAGAGACCCAGTACTTC
CDR3aa: CASSPPLMMEETQYF
d_gene: -
j_gene: TRBJ2-5
v_gene: TRBV18
abundance: -

CDR3nt: TGTGCCAGCAGCTTGGTGGGGACAGGGCAAGAGACCCAGTACTTC
CDR3aa: CASSLVGTGQETQYF
d_gene: TRBD1
j_gene: TRBJ2-5
v_gene: TRBV5-5
abundance: -

CDR3nt: TGTGCCAGCAGCTTATACGGGTTTGGAAACACCATATATTTT
CDR3aa: CASSLYGFGNTIYF
d_gene: -
j_gene: TRBJ1-3
v_gene: TRBV7-3
abundance: -

CDR3nt: TGTGCCAGCAGCGTCCTTGGAGGGCCGAACACCGGGGAGCTGTTTTTT
CDR3aa: CASSVLGGPNTGELFF
d_gene: -
j_gene: TRBJ2-2
v_gene: TRBV9
abundance: -

CDR3nt: TGTGCCACCAGCAGAGGCGGAGAAAGCCACAATGAGCAGTTCTTC
CDR3aa: CATSRGGESHNEQFF
d_gene: -
j_gene: TRBJ2-1
v_gene: TRBV15
abundance: -

CDR3nt: TGTGCCACCAGAAGCCCCAGGGGGCCGGGTTCCTACGAGCAGTACTTC
CDR3aa: CATRSPRGPGSYEQYF
d_gene: TRBD1
j_gene: TRBJ2-7
v_gene: TRBV15
abundance: -

CDR3nt: TGTGCCAGCAGCTTAGGGGTAAGCTCCTACGAGCAGTACTTC
CDR3aa: CASSLGVSSYEQYF
d_gene: -
j_gene: TRBJ2-7
v_gene: TRBV7-2
abundance: -

CDR3nt: TGTGCCAGCAGTCCCCACCGAGCCCGCTACGAGCAGTACTTC
CDR3aa: CASSPHRARYEQYF
d_gene: -
j_gene: TRBJ2-7
v_gene: TRBV28
abundance: -

CDR3nt: TGTGCCAGCAGCCTCACGGAGCTCTCTTCCTACGAGCAGTACTTC
CDR3aa: CASSLTELSSYEQYF
d_gene: -
j_gene: TRBJ2-7
v_gene: TRBV7-8
abundance: -

CDR3nt: TGTGCCAGCAGCTTTAGACAGGGACTCATGAACACTGAAGCTTTCTTT
CDR3aa: CASSFRQGLMNTEAFF
d_gene: TRBD1
j_gene: TRBJ1-1
v_gene: TRBV7-9
abundance: -

CDR3nt: TGTGCCAGCTTGCGTGCAGGGGACTACGAGCAGTACTTC
CDR3aa: CASLRAGDYEQYF
d_gene: -
j_gene: TRBJ2-7
v_gene: TRBV7-2
abundance: -

CDR3nt: TGTGCCAGCAGTGGATTCCAACCCGGGGAGACCCAGTACTTC
CDR3aa: CASSGFQPGETQYF
d_gene: -
j_gene: TRBJ2-5
v_gene: TRBV2
abundance: -

CDR3nt: TGTGCCAGCAGTCTCAAAGGTGGGAGGCTCACCTACAATGAGCAGTTCTTC
CDR3aa: CASSLKGGRLTYNEQFF
d_gene: -
j_gene: TRBJ2-1
v_gene: TRBV27
abundance: once

CDR3nt: TGTGCCAGCAGCTTGGGACAGGGGGCGAAGCAGTTCTTC
CDR3aa: CASSLGQGAKQFF
d_gene: TRBD1
j_gene: TRBJ2-1
v_gene: TRBV5-6
abundance: -

CDR3nt: TGCGCCAGCAGGGGGCCGAACTATGGCTACACCTTC
CDR3aa: CASRGPNYGYTF
d_gene: -
j_gene: TRBJ1-2
v_gene: TRBV10-1
abundance: once

CDR3nt: TGCGCCAGCAGCTTGCTAGGGGCGTCGGAGACCCAGTACTTC
CDR3aa: CASSLLGASETQYF
d_gene: -
j_gene: TRBJ2-5
v_gene: TRBV5-1
abundance: -

CDR3nt: TGTGCCAGCAACTTGGACAGGGATGGGACCCAGTACTTC
CDR3aa: CASNLDRDGTQYF
d_gene: TRBD1
j_gene: TRBJ2-5
v_gene: TRBV6-1
abundance: once

CDR3nt: TGTGCCAGCAGCGCCGGACAGATCTACGAGCAGTACTTC
CDR3aa: CASSAGQIYEQYF
d_gene: -
j_gene: TRBJ2-7
v_gene: TRBV7-2
abundance: -

CDR3nt: TGTGCCAGCAGCTTAGGTTCGGCGGGAGGTCCCTTACGGCGGCAGTTCTTC
CDR3aa: CASSLGSAGGPLRRQFF
d_gene: TRBD2
j_gene: TRBJ2-1
v_gene: TRBV11-2
abundance: -

CDR3nt: TGTGCCAGCAGGGCGAATACGCAGTATTTT
CDR3aa: CASRANTQYF
d_gene: -
j_gene: TRBJ2-3
v_gene: TRBV6-1
abundance: -

CDR3nt: TGTGCCAGCAGCTTAGTTGGCCTCAATCAGCCCCAGCATTTT
CDR3aa: CASSLVGLNQPQHF
d_gene: -
j_gene: TRBJ1-5
v_gene: TRBV11-2
abundance: -